This T cell receptor (beta chain) was retrieved from a study of T cells in Graves' hyperthyroidism and ophthalmopathy. At the level of the study: Initial diagnosis, before any treatment, was when peripheral blood was collected.

Investigators excluded patients with uncontrolled infection, other autoimmune disease, pregnancy or lactation. Out of about 10 ml of fresh peripheral blood came the PBMCs. This clonotype has a count of ten or more. RNA transcripts gave rise to amplified TCR beta CDR3 regions. First-round RT-PCR of the TCR CDR3 relied on the HTBI primer set. TCRdb reprocessed the multiplex PCR reads via MiXCR and lists one record per CDR3 protein. The data hold 700,000 or so distinct CDR3 sequences, with 15% to 20% observed a single time. Germline values: CDR1 DFQATT, CDR2 SNEGSKA (reference sequence). The CDR3 consists of 16 residues. The V gene end was trimmed by 3 bases and the J gene end by 4 bases; junction bases not matched to a gene: 12.

The sequenced sample consisted of blood. The chain has TRBV20-1 and TRBJ2-1; 7 bases map to TRBD2. The origin of this receptor is a man aged 18 to 29 with Graves' hyperthyroidism. The CDR3 spells CSARGSGQGLYNEQFF. The CDR3 DNA follows: TGCAGTGCTAGGGGTAGCGGGCAGGGCCTATACAATGAGCAGTTCTTC.